Listed below are T cell receptor beta chains from one sample, sequenced in a study of CD8 T cells in Susac syndrome. One entry per CDR3 protein, called by TCRdb with MiXCR from the immunoSEQ multiplex PCR reads. The sample consists of about 250,000 distinct CDR3 sequences, about 93% of them appearing once. Input material: CD4+ T cells from PBMCs. The receptors here all came from a human donor with multiple sclerosis. Each CDR3 is given with its conserved first and last residue. D genes are given only for firm matches. The size field is filled for only some rows; it gives once, few, many or a size class.

D	V	size	J	CDR3	DNA
.	TRBV5-1	.	TRBJ2-3	CASSWGLSSTDTQYF	TGCGCCAGCAGTTGGGGACTGTCTAGCACAGATACGCAGTATTTT
.	TRBV21-1	.	TRBJ2-1	CASSTVRPTSEQFF	TGTGCCAGCAGCACCGTTAGACCCACCAGTGAGCAGTTCTTC
.	TRBV7-3	.	TRBJ2-1	CASSLLLGKHEQFF	TGTGCCAGCAGCTTACTGCTGGGGAAGCATGAGCAGTTCTTC
TRBD1	TRBV4-1	.	TRBJ2-1	CASCPSVLRTGSYNEQFF	TGCGCCAGCTGCCCTTCGGTCCTGCGGACAGGTTCCTACAATGAGCAGTTCTTC
TRBD1	TRBV9	few	TRBJ1-1	CASSGQGITEAFF	TGTGCCAGCAGCGGACAGGGGATCACTGAAGCTTTCTTT
.	TRBV14	once	TRBJ2-1	CASSQDLQGNEQFF	TGTGCCAGCAGCCAAGATCTTCAGGGGAATGAGCAGTTCTTC
.	TRBV7-9	.	TRBJ2-2	CASSLDGRGAGELFF	TGTGCCAGCAGCTTAGACGGGAGAGGGGCCGGGGAGCTGTTTTTT
.	TRBV20-1	.	TRBJ1-1	CSALKGRYTEAFF	TGCAGTGCCTTAAAGGGGCGGTACACTGAAGCTTTCTTT
.	TRBV29-1	.	TRBJ1-1	CSVVPGAKSTEAFF	TGCAGCGTTGTCCCAGGGGCGAAAAGCACTGAAGCTTTCTTT
.	TRBV7-9	.	TRBJ2-3	CASSSGAYLDTQYF	TGTGCCAGCAGCTCCGGGGCCTACTTGGATACGCAGTATTTT
.	TRBV7-8	.	TRBJ1-6	CASSGGRTLIPLHF	TGTGCCAGCAGCGGGGGTCGGACCCTCATTCCCCTCCACTTT
.	TRBV29-1	.	TRBJ1-1	CGVVSWGGLNTEAFF	TGCGGCGTTGTTAGTTGGGGGGGTTTGAACACTGAAGCTTTCTTT
.	TRBV5-6	.	TRBJ1-1	CASSSWLGPYTEAFF	TGTGCCAGCAGCTCTTGGCTTGGGCCCTACACTGAAGCTTTCTTT
.	TRBV7-9	.	TRBJ1-2	CASSLEVFLGYTF	TGTGCCAGCAGCTTAGAAGTGTTCTTGGGCTACACCTTC
TRBD1	TRBV12-3/TRBV12-4	.	TRBJ2-7	CASSLGQGANEQYF	TGTGCCAGCAGTTTGGGACAGGGGGCGAACGAGCAGTACTTC
.	TRBV28	.	TRBJ2-1	CASRPLDNEQFF	TGTGCCAGCAGGCCGTTGGACAATGAGCAGTTCTTC
.	TRBV7-9	.	TRBJ2-1	CASSRMANEQFF	TGTGCCAGCTCTAGGATGGCTAATGAGCAGTTCTTC
.	TRBV3-1	.	TRBJ2-3	CASSQDSDRFTDTQYF	TGTGCCAGCAGCCAAGATAGCGACAGATTCACAGATACGCAGTATTTT
TRBD1	TRBV15	.	TRBJ1-3	CATSRLQGASGNTIYF	TGTGCCACCAGCAGACTACAGGGGGCTTCGGGAAACACCATATATTTT
.	TRBV5-1	.	TRBJ2-7	CASSPDGPVYEQYF	TGCGCCAGCAGCCCGGATGGACCTGTGTACGAGCAGTACTTC
.	TRBV6-5	.	TRBJ1-1	CASSSTGLNTEAFF	TGTGCCAGCAGTTCAACAGGTCTGAACACTGAAGCTTTCTTT
.	TRBV6-4	.	TRBJ2-2	CASSDGSRELFF	TGTGCCAGCAGTGACGGGAGCCGGGAGCTGTTTTTT
.	TRBV7-9	.	TRBJ2-1	CASSSERSSYNEQFF	TGTGCCAGCAGCTCCGAGCGGAGCTCCTACAATGAGCAGTTCTTC
.	TRBV6-1	.	TRBJ1-2	CASRAASSSGYGYTF	TGTGCCAGCAGGGCCGCCAGTTCGTCCGGCTATGGCTACACCTTC
.	TRBV9	.	TRBJ2-3	CASSVVGIPTDTQYF	TGTGCCAGCAGCGTAGTAGGGATCCCCACAGATACGCAGTATTTT
.	TRBV3-1	.	TRBJ1-1	CASSLLTDTEAFF	TGTGCCAGCAGCCTCTTGACAGACACTGAAGCTTTCTTT
TRBD1	TRBV20-1	.	TRBJ1-1	CSARVRQGGSTEAFF	TGCAGTGCTAGAGTAAGACAGGGTGGTAGCACTGAAGCTTTCTTT
.	TRBV29-1	.	TRBJ1-2	CSVEPAGVGYTF	TGCAGCGTTGAACCCGCCGGGGTTGGCTACACCTTC
.	TRBV24-1	.	TRBJ1-3	CATSDGRGAGNTIYF	TGTGCCACCAGTGATGGGAGAGGGGCTGGAAACACCATATATTTT
.	TRBV3-1	.	TRBJ1-6	CASSQAPGTTPLHF	TGTGCCAGCAGCCAAGCACCAGGGACAACACCCCTCCACTTT
TRBD2	TRBV6-5	.	TRBJ2-7	CASSSPSGGTYEQYF	TGTGCCAGCAGTTCCCCTAGCGGGGGGACCTACGAGCAGTACTTC
.	TRBV20-1	.	TRBJ2-5	CSARDQGETQYF	TGCAGTGCTAGAGATCAGGGAGAGACCCAGTACTTC
.	TRBV6-5	.	TRBJ1-2	CASSPGGAYGYTF	TGTGCCAGCAGTCCCGGGGGGGCCTATGGCTACACCTTC
.	TRBV24-1	.	TRBJ2-2	CATSFTRGPTGELFF	TGTGCCACCAGTTTCACGCGGGGGCCTACCGGGGAGCTGTTTTTT
TRBD1	TRBV28	.	TRBJ1-5	CASTGRDSLINQPQHF	TGTGCCAGCACCGGCAGGGACAGCCTTATCAATCAGCCCCAGCATTTT
.	TRBV11-2	.	TRBJ1-1	CASSLDGTYTEAFF	TGTGCCAGCAGCTTAGATGGGACATACACTGAAGCTTTCTTT
.	TRBV15	.	TRBJ1-4	CATNQQGLDEKLFF	TGTGCCACCAACCAACAGGGCCTTGATGAAAAACTGTTTTTT
.	TRBV18	.	TRBJ2-2	CASSRTRGAASGELFF	TGTGCCAGCTCACGAACTCGGGGGGCCGCGTCCGGGGAGCTGTTTTTT
.	TRBV29-1	.	TRBJ2-2	CSVKPGLNTGELFF	TGCAGTGTGAAGCCGGGACTTAACACCGGGGAGCTGTTTTTT
.	TRBV6-5	.	TRBJ2-3	CASSYFSTPSSTDTQYF	TGTGCCAGCAGTTACTTCTCGACACCTTCTAGCACAGATACGCAGTATTTT